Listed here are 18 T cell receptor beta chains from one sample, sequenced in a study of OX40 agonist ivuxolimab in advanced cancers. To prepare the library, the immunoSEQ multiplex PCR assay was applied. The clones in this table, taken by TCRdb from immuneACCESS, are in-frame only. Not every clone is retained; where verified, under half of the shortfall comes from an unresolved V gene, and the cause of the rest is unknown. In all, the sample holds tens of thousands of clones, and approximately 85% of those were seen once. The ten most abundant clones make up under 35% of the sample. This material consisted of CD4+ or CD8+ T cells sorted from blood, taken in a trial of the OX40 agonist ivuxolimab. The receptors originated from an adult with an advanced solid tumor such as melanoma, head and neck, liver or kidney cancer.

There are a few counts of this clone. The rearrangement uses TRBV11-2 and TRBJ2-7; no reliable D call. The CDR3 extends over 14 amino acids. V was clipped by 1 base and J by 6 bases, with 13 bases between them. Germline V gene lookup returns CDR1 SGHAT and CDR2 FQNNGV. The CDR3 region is CASSLVRAGPEQYF. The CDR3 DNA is TGTGCCAGCAGCTTAGTAAGGGCAGGACCCGAGCAGTACTTC.

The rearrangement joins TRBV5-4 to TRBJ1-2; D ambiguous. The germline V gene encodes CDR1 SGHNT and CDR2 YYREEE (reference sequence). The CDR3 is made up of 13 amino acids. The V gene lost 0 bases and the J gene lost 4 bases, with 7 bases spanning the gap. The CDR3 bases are TGTGCCAGCAGCTTGGACAGCCTCTATGGCTACACCTTC. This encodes CASSLDSLYGYTF.

The CDR3 nucleotides read TGCAGTGCCAGGATCTCCTACGAGCAGTACTTC. Translating gives CSARISYEQYF. This chain joins TRBV20-1 and TRBJ2-7; D is ambiguous. Trimming shortened V by 6 bases and J by 0 bases, and 6 bases separated the two germline ends. Germline-derived CDR1 and CDR2 are DFQATT and SNEGSKA (reference sequence). The CDR3 runs 11 residues.

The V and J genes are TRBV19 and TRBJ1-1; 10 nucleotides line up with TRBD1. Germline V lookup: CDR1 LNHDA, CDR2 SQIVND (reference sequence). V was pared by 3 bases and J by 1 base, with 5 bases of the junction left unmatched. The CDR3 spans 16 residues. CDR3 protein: CASSMGQGWRNTEAFF. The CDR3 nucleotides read TGTGCCAGTAGTATGGGACAGGGGTGGAGGAACACTGAAGCTTTCTTT.

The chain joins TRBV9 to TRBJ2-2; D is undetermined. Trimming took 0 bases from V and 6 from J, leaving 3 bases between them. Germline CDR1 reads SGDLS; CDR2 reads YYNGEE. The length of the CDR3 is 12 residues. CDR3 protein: CASSVAAGELFF. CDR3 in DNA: TGTGCCAGCAGCGTAGCTGCCGGGGAGCTGTTTTTT.

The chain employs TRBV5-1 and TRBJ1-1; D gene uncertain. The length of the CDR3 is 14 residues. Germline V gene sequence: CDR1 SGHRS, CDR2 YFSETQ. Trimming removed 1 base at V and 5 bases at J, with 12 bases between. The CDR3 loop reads CASSLTVGGTEAFF. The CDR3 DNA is TGCGCCAGCAGCTTGACAGTGGGAGGGACTGAAGCTTTCTTT.

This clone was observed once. The CDR3 spells CASSEPGLNTEAFF. The CDR3 region has the DNA TGTGCCAGCAGTGAGCCGGGACTGAACACTGAAGCTTTCTTT. V and J are TRBV25-1 and TRBJ1-1; possible D gene TRBD1, 5 bases. V was cut by 3 bases and J by 0 bases, with 8 bases left in between. CDR1 MGHDK and CDR2 SYGVNS come from the germline V gene. The CDR3 is 14 amino acids.

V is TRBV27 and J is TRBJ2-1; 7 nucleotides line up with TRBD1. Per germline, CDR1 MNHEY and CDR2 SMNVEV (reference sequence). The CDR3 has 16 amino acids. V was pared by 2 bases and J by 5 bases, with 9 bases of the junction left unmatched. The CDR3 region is CASSLVGGRTDNEQFF. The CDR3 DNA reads TGTGCCAGCAGTTTAGTAGGGGGCCGGACTGACAATGAGCAGTTCTTC.

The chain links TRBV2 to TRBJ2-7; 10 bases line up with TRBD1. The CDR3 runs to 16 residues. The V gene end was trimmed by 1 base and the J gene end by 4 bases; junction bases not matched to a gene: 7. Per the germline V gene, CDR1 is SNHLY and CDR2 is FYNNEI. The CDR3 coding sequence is TGTGCCAGCAGTGAAGGGGAGACAGGGGGCAAGTACGAGCAGTACTTC. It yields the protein CASSEGETGGKYEQYF.

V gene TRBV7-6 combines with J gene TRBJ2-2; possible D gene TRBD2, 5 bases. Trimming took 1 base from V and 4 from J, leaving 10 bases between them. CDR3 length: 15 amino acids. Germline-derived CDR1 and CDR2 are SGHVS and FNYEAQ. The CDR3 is CASSLGGGTTGELFF. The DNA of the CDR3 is TGTGCCAGCAGCTTAGGCGGAGGAACCACCGGGGAGCTGTTTTTT.

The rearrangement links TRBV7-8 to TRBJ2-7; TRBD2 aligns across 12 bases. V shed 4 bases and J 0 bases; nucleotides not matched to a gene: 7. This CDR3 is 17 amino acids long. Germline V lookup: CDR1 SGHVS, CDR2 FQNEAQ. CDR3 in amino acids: CASSSPTSGGTSYEQYF. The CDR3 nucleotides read TGTGCCAGCAGCTCTCCGACTAGCGGGGGTACCTCCTACGAGCAGTACTTC.

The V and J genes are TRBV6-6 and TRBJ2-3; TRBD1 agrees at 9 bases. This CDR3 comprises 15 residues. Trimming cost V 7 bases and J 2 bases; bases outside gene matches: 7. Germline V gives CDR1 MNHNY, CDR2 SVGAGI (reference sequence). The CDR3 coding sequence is TGTGCCAGCACTACGCTACAGGGGGCCACAGATACGCAGTATTTT. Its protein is CASTTLQGATDTQYF.

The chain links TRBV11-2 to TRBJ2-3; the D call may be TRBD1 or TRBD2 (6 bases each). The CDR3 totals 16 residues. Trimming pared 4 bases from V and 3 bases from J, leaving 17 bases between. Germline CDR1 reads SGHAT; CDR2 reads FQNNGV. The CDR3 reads CASSSGKGGRTDTQYF. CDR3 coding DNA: TGTGCCAGCAGCTCGGGGAAAGGGGGGAGGACAGATACGCAGTATTTT. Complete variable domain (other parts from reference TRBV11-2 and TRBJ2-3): EAGVAQSPRYKIIEKRQSVAFWCNPISGHATLYWYQQILGQGPKLLIQFQNNGVVDDSQLPKDRFSAERLKGVDSTLKIQPAKLEDSAVYLCASSSGKGGRTDTQYFGPGTRLTVL.

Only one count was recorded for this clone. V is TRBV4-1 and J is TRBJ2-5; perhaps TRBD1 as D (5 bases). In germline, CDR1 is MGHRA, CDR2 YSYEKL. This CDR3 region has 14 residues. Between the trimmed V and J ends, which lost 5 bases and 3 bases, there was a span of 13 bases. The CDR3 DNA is TGCGCCAGCAGCGTACCGAGCAGGGAAGAGACCCAGTACTTC. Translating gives CASSVPSREETQYF.

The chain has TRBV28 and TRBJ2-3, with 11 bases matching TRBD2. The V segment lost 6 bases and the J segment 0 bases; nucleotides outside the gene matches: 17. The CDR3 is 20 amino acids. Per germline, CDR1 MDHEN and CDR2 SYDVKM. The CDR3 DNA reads TGTGCCAGCAGCCCCACCATATTAGCGGGGGGGCCGGAGAGCACAGATACGCAGTATTTT. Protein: CASSPTILAGGPESTDTQYF. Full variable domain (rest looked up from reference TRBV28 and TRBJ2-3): DVKVTQSSRYLVKRTGEKVFLECVQDMDHENMFWYRQDPGLGLRLIYFSYDVKMKEKGDIPEGYSVSREKKERFSLILESASTNQTSMYLCASSPTILAGGPESTDTQYFGPGTRLTVL.

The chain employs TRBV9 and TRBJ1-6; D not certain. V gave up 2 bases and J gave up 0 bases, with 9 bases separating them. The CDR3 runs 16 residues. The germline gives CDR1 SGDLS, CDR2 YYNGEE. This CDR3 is CASSVEGSSYNSPLHF. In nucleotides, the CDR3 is TGTGCCAGCAGCGTGGAAGGTAGCTCCTATAATTCACCCCTCCACTTT.

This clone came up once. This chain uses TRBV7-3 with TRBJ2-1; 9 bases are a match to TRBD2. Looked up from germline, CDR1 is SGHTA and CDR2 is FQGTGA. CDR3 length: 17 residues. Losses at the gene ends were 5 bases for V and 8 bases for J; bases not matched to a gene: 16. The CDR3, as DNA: TGTGCCAGCAGCCGTAAACGACTAGCGGCCACTGGCGATGAGCAGTTCTTC. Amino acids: CASSRKRLAATGDEQFF. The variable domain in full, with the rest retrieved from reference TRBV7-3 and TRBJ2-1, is GAGVSQTPSNKVTEKGKYVELRCDPISGHTALYWYRQSLGQGPEFLIYFQGTGAADDSGLPNDRFFAVRPEGSVSTLKIQRTERGDSAVYLCASSRKRLAATGDEQFFGPGTRLTVL.

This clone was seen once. The CDR3 DNA reads TGCAGCGAGCGGGGGGTCTACAATGAGCAGTTCTTC. It codes for CSERGVYNEQFF. The rearrangement links TRBV29-1 to TRBJ2-1; 9 bases align to TRBD2. The V gene end was trimmed by 7 bases and the J gene end by 3 bases; junction bases not matched to a gene: 1. The germline V gene encodes CDR1 SQVTM and CDR2 ANQGSEA. The CDR3 runs 12 residues.